The 19 T cell receptor beta chains presented below share a single source sample, sequenced in a study of T cell repertoires in cytomegalovirus infection. One entry per CDR3 protein, called by TCRdb with MiXCR from the reads. The sample consists of about 770,000 distinct CDR3 sequences, roughly 29% of them appearing once. No antigen has been identified for these receptors. This material consisted of cultured CD8+ T cells from PBMCs, taken from culture after CMV antigen stimulation. These receptors were obtained from a human donor in good health (CMV status not recorded). Some clones in this sample may be carry-over from other donors' samples.

The genes are TRBV28 and TRBJ1-1; D gene unclear. The CDR3 sequence is 15 residues long. V lost 2 bases to trimming and J lost 5 bases, with 15 bases between them. Looked up from germline, CDR1 is MDHEN and CDR2 is SYDVKM. The CDR3 region has the DNA TGTGCCAGCAGTTTAAGCCGATTGGGGAGGACTGAAGCTTTCTTT. Its translation is CASSLSRLGRTEAFF. The whole variable domain, remainder taken from reference TRBV28 and TRBJ1-1, is DVKVTQSSRYLVKRTGEKVFLECVQDMDHENMFWYRQDPGLGLRLIYFSYDVKMKEKGDIPEGYSVSREKKERFSLILESASTNQTSMYLCASSLSRLGRTEAFFGQGTRLTVV.

This clonotype was seen ten or more times. The rearrangement joins TRBV27 to TRBJ1-1; 10 bases are a match to TRBD1. This CDR3 is 18 amino acids long. The V and J ends lost 2 bases and 0 bases, in that order; junction bases with no gene match: 9. The germline CDR1 and CDR2 sequences are MNHEY and SMNVEV (reference sequence). The CDR3 loop reads CASSLIWGQGNMNTEAFF. In DNA form, the CDR3 reads TGTGCCAGCAGTTTAATTTGGGGACAGGGGAACATGAACACTGAAGCTTTCTTT.

The V gene is TRBV7-4, the J gene TRBJ1-3; D gene ambiguous. V lost 10 bases and J 1 base, leaving 11 bases between the germline ends. Germline V lookup: CDR1 SGHVT, CDR2 SQSDAQ. The CDR3 is 13 amino acids. This CDR3 reads CATRGGSGNTIYF. In DNA form, the CDR3 reads TGTGCCACAAGAGGAGGGTCTGGAAACACCATATATTTT. The full variable domain, its missing parts supplied by reference TRBV7-4 and TRBJ1-3, is GAGVSQSPRYKVAKRGRDVALRCDSISGHVTLYWYRQTLGQGSEVLTYSQSDAQRDKSGRPSGRFSAERPERSVSTLKIQRTEQGDSAVYLCATRGGSGNTIYFGEGSWLTVV.

This clonotype was seen a few times. The chain employs TRBV7-9 and TRBJ2-3; 7 bases map to TRBD2. This CDR3 is 18 amino acids long. The germline V gene has CDR1 SEHNR and CDR2 FQNEAQ (reference sequence). Trimming removed 2 bases from V and 0 bases from J; junction bases left unmatched: 11. In nucleotides, the CDR3 is TGTGCCAGCAGCTTAAACCCTAGCGGAAATCCTAGCACAGATACGCAGTATTTT. Translating it yields CASSLNPSGNPSTDTQYF.

This clonotype was recorded at least ten times. This chain links TRBV7-2 with TRBJ2-1; 8 nucleotides align to TRBD1. Losses at the gene ends were 0 bases for V and 8 bases for J; bases not matched to a gene: 9. The germline V gene has CDR1 SGHTA and CDR2 FQGNSA. This CDR3 has 16 residues. In DNA, the CDR3 is TGTGCCAGCAGCTTAGCTAGGCAGGGGGCCGGAGATGAGCAGTTCTTC. Its protein is CASSLARQGAGDEQFF.

This clonotype came up many times. The chain combines TRBV7-6 with TRBJ2-1; 7 nucleotides agree with TRBD2. V lost 5 bases to trimming and J lost 7 bases; unmatched junction nucleotides: 5. Germline CDR1 and CDR2: SGHVS and FNYEAQ. The CDR3 is made up of 13 amino acids. CDR3 in DNA: TGTGCCAGCAGCCGGTACGGGGGGAATGAGCAGTTCTTC. Translated, it gives CASSRYGGNEQFF. The variable domain in full, completed from reference TRBV7-6 and TRBJ2-1, reads GAGVSQSPRYKVTKRGQDVALRCDPISGHVSLYWYRQALGQGPEFLTYFNYEAQQDKSGLPNDRFSAERPEGSISTLTIQRTEQRDSAMYRCASSRYGGNEQFFGPGTRLTVL.

This clonotype came up a few times. As DNA, the CDR3 is TGTGCCATCAGTGAGTCGGGGGGGGCGAATGAAAAACTGTTTTTT. As protein: CAISESGGANEKLFF. J is TRBJ1-4 and V is TRBV10-3; the D gene is possibly TRBD1 (6 bases). Trimming stripped 0 bases from V and 5 bases from J, with 10 bases between. Germline V lookup: CDR1 ENHRY, CDR2 SYGVKD. The CDR3 runs 15 residues.

The chain combines TRBV6-2 or TRBV6-3 with TRBJ2-1; D perhaps matches TRBD2 (5 bases). The CDR3 sequence is 17 residues long. Germline values: CDR1 MNHEY, CDR2 SVGEGT. Trimming removed 7 bases from V and 2 bases from J, with 21 bases in between. The CDR3: CASNRKTYARAYNEQFF. CDR3 nucleotides: TGTGCCAGCAACCGAAAAACCTACGCGAGGGCCTACAATGAGCAGTTCTTC.

There are a few counts of this clonotype. CDR3 bases: TGTGCCAGCGATTACCCAAGGGGAGCTGAAGCTTTCTTT. Translated, it gives CASDYPRGAEAFF. This sequence joins TRBV7-9 and TRBJ1-1; D is possibly TRBD1 (5 bases). CDR3 length equals 13 residues. Trimming left V 8 bases short and J 6 bases short, with 16 bases between. CDR1 SEHNR and CDR2 FQNEAQ come from the germline V gene (reference sequence).

This clonotype was detected only a few times. The gene calls are TRBV28 and TRBJ2-4; possible D gene TRBD1, 7 bases. Germline loops: CDR1 MDHEN, CDR2 SYDVKM. The V and J ends lost 4 bases and 7 bases respectively, with 20 bases between them. The CDR3 consists of 16 residues. The CDR3: CASSSPGDREWNIQYF. The CDR3 nucleotides are TGTGCCAGCAGTTCGCCGGGAGACAGGGAATGGAACATTCAGTACTTC.

The CDR3 bases are TGCAGTGCTTTCGGGACAGGGGGCGCTGAAGCTTTCTTT. It yields the protein CSAFGTGGAEAFF. The chain joins TRBV20-1 to TRBJ1-1, with 12 bases that match TRBD1. V was clipped by 5 bases and J by 6 bases; unmatched bases: 4. Germline assignment: CDR1 DFQATT and CDR2 SNEGSKA (reference sequence). The CDR3 covers 13 residues.

This clonotype was seen more than once but under ten times. The V gene is TRBV27, the J gene TRBJ1-2, with D possibly TRBD1 on 5 matching bases. This CDR3 comprises 13 residues. The germline gives CDR1 MNHEY, CDR2 SMNVEV (reference sequence). Trimming stripped 6 bases from V and 6 bases from J, with 14 bases between. This CDR3 reads CASSIAGDNGYTF. CDR3 nucleotide sequence: TGTGCCAGCAGCATTGCGGGGGATAATGGCTACACCTTC.

The gene calls are TRBV5-5 and TRBJ1-2; D is undetermined. V gave up 4 bases and J gave up 4 bases, with 14 bases separating them. The V gene's germline CDR1 is SGHKS and CDR2 YYEKEE (reference sequence). The CDR3 has 14 residues. CDR3 residues: CASSEFEGSYGYTF. CDR3 bases: TGTGCCAGCAGCGAATTTGAAGGGAGCTATGGCTACACCTTC.

V gene TRBV2 combines with J gene TRBJ1-4; D uncertain. The CDR3 contains 19 residues. The V end lost 0 bases, the J end lost 5 bases, and 22 bases lay between the germline ends. Germline CDR1 SNHLY, CDR2 FYNNEI. In DNA form, the CDR3 reads TGTGCCAGCAGTGAAGCGCACCTTTCGAGTCTCTCCCCAAATGAAAAACTGTTTTTT. Protein sequence: CASSEAHLSSLSPNEKLFF.

The V and J genes are TRBV20-1 and TRBJ2-7; possibly TRBD2 for D (5 bases). This CDR3 comprises 12 residues. Trimming pared 1 base from V and 3 bases from J, leaving 7 bases between. Germline CDR1 is DFQATT and CDR2 is SNEGSKA (reference sequence). The CDR3 bases are TGCAGTGCTAGAGGTCGGGGCTACGAGCAGTACTTC. It specifies CSARGRGYEQYF.

The V and J genes are TRBV14 and TRBJ2-5; 11 bases are a match to TRBD2. The CDR3 is 18 amino acids. Germline V gene lookup returns CDR1 SGHDN and CDR2 FVKESK. V dropped 3 bases and J dropped 0; count of bases not matched to a gene: 9. CDR3: CASSQELAGVLYQETQYF. CDR3 nucleotide sequence: TGTGCCAGCAGCCAGGAACTAGCGGGGGTCCTGTACCAAGAGACCCAGTACTTC.

This clonotype has at least ten counts. This chain connects TRBV7-6 to TRBJ2-3; D gene ambiguous. V was clipped by 3 bases and J by 4 bases, with 20 bases between them. The CDR3 extends over 17 amino acids. CDR1 and CDR2 (germline): SGHVS, FNYEAQ. CDR3 nucleotide sequence: TGTGCCAGCAGCTTCGACGGATGGTCGACCAACCCAGATACGCAGTATTTT. Amino acids: CASSFDGWSTNPDTQYF.

This clonotype was seen only a few times. The rearrangement links TRBV5-1 to TRBJ2-1; no definite D call. The CDR3 loop spans 13 amino acids. Germline CDR1 SGHRS, CDR2 YFSETQ. Trimming removed 3 bases at V and 5 bases at J, with 9 bases between. The CDR3 spells CASSWPSNNEQFF. In nucleotides, the CDR3 is TGCGCCAGCAGCTGGCCCAGCAACAATGAGCAGTTCTTC.

This rearrangement joins TRBV20-1 to TRBJ2-5; the D gene is possibly TRBD2 (7 bases). V gave up 1 base and J gave up 5 bases, with 20 bases separating them. Germline-derived CDR1 and CDR2 are DFQATT and SNEGSKA (reference sequence). The CDR3 is 16 amino acids. In DNA form, the CDR3 reads TGCAGTGCTAGAGGACGAGGGGGGGGCGACCCGGAGACCCAGTACTTC. Translating gives CSARGRGGGDPETQYF.